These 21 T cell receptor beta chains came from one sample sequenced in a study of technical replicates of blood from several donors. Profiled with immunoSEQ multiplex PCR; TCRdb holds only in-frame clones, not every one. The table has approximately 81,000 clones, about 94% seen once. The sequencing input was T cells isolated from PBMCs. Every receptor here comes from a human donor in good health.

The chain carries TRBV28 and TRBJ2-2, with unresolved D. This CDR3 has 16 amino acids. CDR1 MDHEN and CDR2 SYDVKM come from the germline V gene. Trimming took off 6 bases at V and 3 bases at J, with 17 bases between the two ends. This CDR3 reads CASRKSSLFDTGELFF. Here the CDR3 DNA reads TGTGCCAGCAGGAAGTCGAGTTTGTTCGACACCGGGGAGCTGTTTTTT. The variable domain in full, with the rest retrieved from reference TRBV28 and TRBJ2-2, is DVKVTQSSRYLVKRTGEKVFLECVQDMDHENMFWYRQDPGLGLRLIYFSYDVKMKEKGDIPEGYSVSREKKERFSLILESASTNQTSMYLCASRKSSLFDTGELFFGEGSRLTVL.

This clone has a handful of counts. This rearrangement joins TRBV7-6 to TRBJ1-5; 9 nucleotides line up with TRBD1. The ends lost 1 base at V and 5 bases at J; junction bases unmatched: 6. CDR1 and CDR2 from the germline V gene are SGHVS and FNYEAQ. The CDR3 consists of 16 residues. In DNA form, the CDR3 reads TGTGCCAGCAGCTTAGTAGGGGGACAGGGAGATCAGCCCCAGCATTTT. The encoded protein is CASSLVGGQGDQPQHF. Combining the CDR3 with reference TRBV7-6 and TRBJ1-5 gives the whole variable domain GAGVSQSPRYKVTKRGQDVALRCDPISGHVSLYWYRQALGQGPEFLTYFNYEAQQDKSGLPNDRFSAERPEGSISTLTIQRTEQRDSAMYRCASSLVGGQGDQPQHFGDGTRLSIL.

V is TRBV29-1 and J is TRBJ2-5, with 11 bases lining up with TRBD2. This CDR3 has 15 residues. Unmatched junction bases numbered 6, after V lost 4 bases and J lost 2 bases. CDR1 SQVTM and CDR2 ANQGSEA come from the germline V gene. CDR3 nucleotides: TGCAGCGTTGGTGTACTAGCGGGAGATCAAGAGACCCAGTACTTC. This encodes CSVGVLAGDQETQYF. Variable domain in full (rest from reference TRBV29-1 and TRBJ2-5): SAVISQKPSRDICQRGTSLTIQCQVDSQVTMMFWYRQQPGQSLTLIATANQGSEATYESGFVIDKFPISRPNLTFSTLTVSNMSPEDSSIYLCSVGVLAGDQETQYFGPGTRLLVL.

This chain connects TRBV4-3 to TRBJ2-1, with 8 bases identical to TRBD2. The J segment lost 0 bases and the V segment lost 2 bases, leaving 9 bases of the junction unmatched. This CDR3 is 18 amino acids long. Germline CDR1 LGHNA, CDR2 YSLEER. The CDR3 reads CASSQITSGGSSYNEQFF. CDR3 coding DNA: TGCGCCAGCAGCCAAATAACTAGCGGAGGGAGCTCCTACAATGAGCAGTTCTTC.

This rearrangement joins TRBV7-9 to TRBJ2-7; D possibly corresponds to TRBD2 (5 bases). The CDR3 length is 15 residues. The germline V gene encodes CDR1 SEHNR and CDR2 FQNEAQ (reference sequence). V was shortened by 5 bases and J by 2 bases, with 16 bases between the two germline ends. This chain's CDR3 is CASSPPGDGTYEQYF. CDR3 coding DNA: TGTGCCAGCAGCCCCCCCGGAGACGGGACCTACGAGCAGTACTTC.

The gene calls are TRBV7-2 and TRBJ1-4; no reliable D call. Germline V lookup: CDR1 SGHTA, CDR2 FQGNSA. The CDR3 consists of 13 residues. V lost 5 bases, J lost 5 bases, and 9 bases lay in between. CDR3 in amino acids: CASSPGPNEKLFF. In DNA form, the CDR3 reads TGTGCCAGCAGCCCCGGTCCCAATGAAAAACTGTTTTTT.

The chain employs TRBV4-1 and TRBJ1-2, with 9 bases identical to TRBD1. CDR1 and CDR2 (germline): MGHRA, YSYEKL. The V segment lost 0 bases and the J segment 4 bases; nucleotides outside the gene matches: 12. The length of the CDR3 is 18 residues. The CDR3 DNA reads TGCGCCAGCAGCCAAGAAACTATAGGGACAGGGAGGTCCTATGGCTACACCTTC. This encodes CASSQETIGTGRSYGYTF.

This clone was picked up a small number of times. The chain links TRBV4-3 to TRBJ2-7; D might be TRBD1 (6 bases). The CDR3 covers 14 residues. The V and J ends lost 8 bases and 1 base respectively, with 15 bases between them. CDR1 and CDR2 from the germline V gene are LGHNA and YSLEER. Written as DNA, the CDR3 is TGCGCCAGCGGGCCAGGGGTCTCTTCCTACGAGCAGTACTTC. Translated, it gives CASGPGVSSYEQYF.

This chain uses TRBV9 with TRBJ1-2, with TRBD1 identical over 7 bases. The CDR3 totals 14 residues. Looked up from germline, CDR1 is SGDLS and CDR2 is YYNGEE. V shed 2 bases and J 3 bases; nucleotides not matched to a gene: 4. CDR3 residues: CASSVGGGDYGYTF. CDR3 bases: TGTGCCAGCAGCGTTGGAGGGGGCGACTATGGCTACACCTTC.

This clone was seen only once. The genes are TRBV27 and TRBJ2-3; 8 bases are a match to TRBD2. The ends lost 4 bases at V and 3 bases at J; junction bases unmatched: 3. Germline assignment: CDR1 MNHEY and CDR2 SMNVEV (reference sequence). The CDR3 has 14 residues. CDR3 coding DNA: TGTGCCAGCAGTTGGGGACTAGTTACAGATACGCAGTATTTT. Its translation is CASSWGLVTDTQYF.

The CDR3 DNA follows: TGTGCCAGCGCGAAGGGGGACTATTACAATGAGCAGTTCTTC. Translation: CASAKGDYYNEQFF. V and J are TRBV21-1 and TRBJ2-1; the D call of TRBD2 is as the table states it, not checked on the DNA. TRBV21-1 is annotated as a pseudogene. The CDR3 is 14 amino acids.

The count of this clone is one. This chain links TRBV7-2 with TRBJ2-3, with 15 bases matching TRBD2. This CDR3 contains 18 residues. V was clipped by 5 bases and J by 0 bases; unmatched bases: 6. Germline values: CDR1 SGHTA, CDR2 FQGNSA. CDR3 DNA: TGTGCCAGCAGCCCTGGGACTAGCGGGAGGACTAGCACAGATACGCAGTATTTT. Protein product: CASSPGTSGRTSTDTQYF.

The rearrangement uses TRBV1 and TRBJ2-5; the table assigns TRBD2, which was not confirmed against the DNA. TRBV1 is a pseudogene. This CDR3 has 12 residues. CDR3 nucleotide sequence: TGCACCAGCAGACTAGCGGGAGAGACCCAGTACTTC. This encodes CTSRLAGETQYF.

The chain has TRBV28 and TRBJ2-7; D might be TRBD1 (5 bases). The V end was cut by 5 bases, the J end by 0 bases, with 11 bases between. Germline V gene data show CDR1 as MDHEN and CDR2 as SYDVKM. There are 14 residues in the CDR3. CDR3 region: CASSTRQSSYEQYF. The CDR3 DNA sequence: TGTGCCAGCAGTACGAGACAGAGCTCCTACGAGCAGTACTTC.

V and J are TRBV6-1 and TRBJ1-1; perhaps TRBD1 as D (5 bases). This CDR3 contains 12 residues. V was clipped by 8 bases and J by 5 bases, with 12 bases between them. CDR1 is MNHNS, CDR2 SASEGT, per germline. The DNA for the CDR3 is TGTGCCAGCGCACCAGGGAAGACTGAAGCTTTCTTT. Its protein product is CASAPGKTEAFF.

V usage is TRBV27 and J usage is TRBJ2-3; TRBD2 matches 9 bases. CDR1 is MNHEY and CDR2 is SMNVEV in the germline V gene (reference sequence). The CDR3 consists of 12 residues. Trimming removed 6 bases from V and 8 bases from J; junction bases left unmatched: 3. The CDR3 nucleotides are TGTGCCAGCAGAGCGGGAGGCCCTACGCAGTATTTT. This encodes CASRAGGPTQYF.

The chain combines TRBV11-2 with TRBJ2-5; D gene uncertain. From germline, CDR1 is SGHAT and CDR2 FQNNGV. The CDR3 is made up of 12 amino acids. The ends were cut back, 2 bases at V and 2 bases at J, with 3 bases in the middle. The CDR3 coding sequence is TGTGCCAGCAGCTTATTACAAGAGACCCAGTACTTC. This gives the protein CASSLLQETQYF.

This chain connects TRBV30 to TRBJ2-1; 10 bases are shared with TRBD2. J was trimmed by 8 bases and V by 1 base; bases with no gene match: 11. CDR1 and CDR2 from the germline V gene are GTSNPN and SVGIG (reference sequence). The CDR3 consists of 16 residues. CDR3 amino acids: CAWSGLAGRSRDEQFF. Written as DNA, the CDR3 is TGTGCCTGGAGTGGACTAGCGGGCCGGTCGAGGGATGAGCAGTTCTTC.

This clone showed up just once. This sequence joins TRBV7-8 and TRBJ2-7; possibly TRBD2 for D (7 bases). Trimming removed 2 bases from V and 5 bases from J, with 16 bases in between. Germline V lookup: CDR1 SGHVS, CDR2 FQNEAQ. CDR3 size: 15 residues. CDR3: CASSLLEGGFDEQYF. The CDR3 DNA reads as TGTGCCAGCAGCTTACTGGAGGGGGGGTTTGACGAGCAGTACTTC.

The CDR3 here is CASTKPGLAGADTQYF. DNA for the CDR3: TGTGCCAGCACCAAACCGGGACTAGCGGGAGCAGATACGCAGTATTTT. The chain employs TRBV6-6 and TRBJ2-3; 14 positions match TRBD2. This CDR3 is built from 16 residues. Germline V gene lookup returns CDR1 MNHNY and CDR2 SVGAGI (reference sequence). V lost 7 bases and J lost 4; bases outside the gene matches: 7.

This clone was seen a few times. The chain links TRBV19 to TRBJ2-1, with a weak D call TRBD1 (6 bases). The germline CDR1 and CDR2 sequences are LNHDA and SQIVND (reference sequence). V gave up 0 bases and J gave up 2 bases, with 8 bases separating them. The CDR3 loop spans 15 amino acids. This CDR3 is CASSIDRGPYNEQFF. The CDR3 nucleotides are TGTGCCAGTAGTATAGACAGGGGCCCCTACAATGAGCAGTTCTTC.